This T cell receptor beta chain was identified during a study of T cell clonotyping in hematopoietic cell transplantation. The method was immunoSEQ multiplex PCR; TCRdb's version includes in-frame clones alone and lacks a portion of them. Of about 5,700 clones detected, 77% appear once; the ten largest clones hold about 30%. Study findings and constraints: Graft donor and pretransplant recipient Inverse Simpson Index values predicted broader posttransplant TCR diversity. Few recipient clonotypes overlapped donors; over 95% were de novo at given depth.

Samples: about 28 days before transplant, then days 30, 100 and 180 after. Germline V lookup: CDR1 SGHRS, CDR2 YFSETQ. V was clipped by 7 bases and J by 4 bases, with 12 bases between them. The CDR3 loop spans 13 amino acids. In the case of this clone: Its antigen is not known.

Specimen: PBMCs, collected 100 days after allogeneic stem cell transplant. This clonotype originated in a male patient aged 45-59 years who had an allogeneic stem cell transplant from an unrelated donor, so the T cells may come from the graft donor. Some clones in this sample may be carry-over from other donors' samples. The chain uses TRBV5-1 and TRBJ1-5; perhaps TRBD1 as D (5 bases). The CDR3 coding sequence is TGCGCCAGCCGAGGGACGGATAATCAGCCCCAGCATTTT. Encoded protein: CASRGTDNQPQHF.